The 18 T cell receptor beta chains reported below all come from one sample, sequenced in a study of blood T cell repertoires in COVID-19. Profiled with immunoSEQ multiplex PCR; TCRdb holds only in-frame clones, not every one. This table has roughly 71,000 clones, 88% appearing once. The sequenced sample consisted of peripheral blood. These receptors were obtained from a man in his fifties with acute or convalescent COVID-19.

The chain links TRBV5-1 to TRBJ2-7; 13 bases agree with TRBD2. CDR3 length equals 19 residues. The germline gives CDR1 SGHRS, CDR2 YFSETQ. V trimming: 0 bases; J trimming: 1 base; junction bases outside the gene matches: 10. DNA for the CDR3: TGCGCCAGCAGCTTGGAGGCGAGGGGACTAGCGGGGAGGTCCTACGAGCAGTACTTC. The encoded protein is CASSLEARGLAGRSYEQYF.

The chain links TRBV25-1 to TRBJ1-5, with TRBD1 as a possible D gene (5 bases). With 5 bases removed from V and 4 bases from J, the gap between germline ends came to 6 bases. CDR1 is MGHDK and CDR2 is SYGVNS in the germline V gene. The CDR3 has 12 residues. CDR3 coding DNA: TGTGCCAGCAGTCAGGGAAATCAGCCCCAGCATTTT. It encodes CASSQGNQPQHF.

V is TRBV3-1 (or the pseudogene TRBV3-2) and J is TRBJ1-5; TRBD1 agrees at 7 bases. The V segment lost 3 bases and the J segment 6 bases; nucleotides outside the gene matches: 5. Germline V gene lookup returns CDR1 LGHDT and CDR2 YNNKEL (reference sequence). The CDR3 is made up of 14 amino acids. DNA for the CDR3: TGTGCCAGCAGCCACCGACAGGGTGTTCAGCCCCAGCATTTT. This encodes CASSHRQGVQPQHF.

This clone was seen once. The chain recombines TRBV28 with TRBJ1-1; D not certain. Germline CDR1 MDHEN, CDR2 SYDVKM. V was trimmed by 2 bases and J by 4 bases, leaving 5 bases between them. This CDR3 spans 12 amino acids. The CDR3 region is CASSLSVTEAFF. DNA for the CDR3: TGTGCCAGCAGTTTAAGCGTCACTGAAGCTTTCTTT. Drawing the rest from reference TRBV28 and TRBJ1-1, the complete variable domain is DVKVTQSSRYLVKRTGEKVFLECVQDMDHENMFWYRQDPGLGLRLIYFSYDVKMKEKGDIPEGYSVSREKKERFSLILESASTNQTSMYLCASSLSVTEAFFGQGTRLTVV.

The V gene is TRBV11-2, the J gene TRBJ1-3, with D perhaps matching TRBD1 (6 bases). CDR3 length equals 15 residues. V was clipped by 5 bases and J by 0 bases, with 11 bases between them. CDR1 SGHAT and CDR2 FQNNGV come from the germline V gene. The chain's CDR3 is CASSAGQISGNTIYF. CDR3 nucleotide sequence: TGTGCCAGCAGCGCCGGACAGATCTCTGGAAACACCATATATTTT.

CDR3 residues: CASSRGGAPYEQYF. As DNA, the CDR3 is TGTGCCAGCTCACGTGGGGGCGCCCCCTACGAGCAGTACTTC. This chain links TRBV18 with TRBJ2-7; D possibly corresponds to TRBD1 (6 bases). The V and J ends lost 4 bases and 2 bases respectively, with 12 bases between them. The CDR3 consists of 14 residues. CDR1 KGHSH and CDR2 LQKENI come from the germline V gene.

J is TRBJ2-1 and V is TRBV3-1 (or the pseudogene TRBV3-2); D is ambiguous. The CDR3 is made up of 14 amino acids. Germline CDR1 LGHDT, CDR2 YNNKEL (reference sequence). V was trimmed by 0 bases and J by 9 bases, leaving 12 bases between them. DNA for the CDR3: TGTGCCAGCAGCCAAGACAGACGGAGTGGTGAGCAGTTCTTC. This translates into CASSQDRRSGEQFF.

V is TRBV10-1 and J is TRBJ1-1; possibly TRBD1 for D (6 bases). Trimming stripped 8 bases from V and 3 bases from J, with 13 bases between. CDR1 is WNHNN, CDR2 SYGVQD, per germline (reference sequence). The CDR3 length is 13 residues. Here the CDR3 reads CASSGQKDTEAFF. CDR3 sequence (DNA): TGCGCCAGCTCGGGACAAAAGGACACTGAAGCTTTCTTT.

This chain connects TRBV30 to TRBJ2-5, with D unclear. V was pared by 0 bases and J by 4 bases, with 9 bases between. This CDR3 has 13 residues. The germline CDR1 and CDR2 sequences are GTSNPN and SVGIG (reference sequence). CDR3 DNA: TGTGCCTGGAGTGTAATGGTCGGAGAGACCCAGTACTTC. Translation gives CAWSVMVGETQYF.

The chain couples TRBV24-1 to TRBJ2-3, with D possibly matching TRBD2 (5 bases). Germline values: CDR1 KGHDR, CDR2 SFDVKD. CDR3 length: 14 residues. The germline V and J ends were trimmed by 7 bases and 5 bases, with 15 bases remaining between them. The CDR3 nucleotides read TGTGCCACCAGATTGGATTTACGGGGAGATACGCAGTATTTT. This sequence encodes CATRLDLRGDTQYF.

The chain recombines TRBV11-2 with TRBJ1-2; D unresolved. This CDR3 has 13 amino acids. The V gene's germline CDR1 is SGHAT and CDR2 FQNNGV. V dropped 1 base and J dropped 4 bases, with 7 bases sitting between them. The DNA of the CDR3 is TGTGCCAGCAGCTTAGCTCCGAGCTATGGCTACACCTTC. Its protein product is CASSLAPSYGYTF.

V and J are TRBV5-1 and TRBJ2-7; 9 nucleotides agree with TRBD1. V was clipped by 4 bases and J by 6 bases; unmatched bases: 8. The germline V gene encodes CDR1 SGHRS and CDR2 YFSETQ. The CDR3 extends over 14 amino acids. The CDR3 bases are TGCGCCAGCAGCAAAGGCCGACAGGGGGTCGAGCAGTACTTC. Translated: CASSKGRQGVEQYF. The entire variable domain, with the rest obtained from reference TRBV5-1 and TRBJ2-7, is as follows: KAGVTQTPRYLIKTRGQQVTLSCSPISGHRSVSWYQQTPGQGLQFLFEYFSETQRNKGNFPGRFSGRQFSNSRSEMNVSTLELGDSALYLCASSKGRQGVEQYFGPGTRLTVT.

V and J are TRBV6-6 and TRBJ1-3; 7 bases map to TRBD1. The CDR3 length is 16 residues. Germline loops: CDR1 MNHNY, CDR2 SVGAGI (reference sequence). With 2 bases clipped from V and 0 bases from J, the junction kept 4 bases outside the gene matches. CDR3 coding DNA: TGTGCCAGCAGTTACAGTGGGGACAGCTCTGGAAACACCATATATTTT. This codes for CASSYSGDSSGNTIYF.

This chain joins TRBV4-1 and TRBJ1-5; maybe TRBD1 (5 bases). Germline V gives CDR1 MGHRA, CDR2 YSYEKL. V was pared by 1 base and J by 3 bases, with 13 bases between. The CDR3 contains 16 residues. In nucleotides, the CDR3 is TGCGCCAGCAGCCAAGTAACGGCAGGGAACAATCAGCCCCAGCATTTT. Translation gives CASSQVTAGNNQPQHF.

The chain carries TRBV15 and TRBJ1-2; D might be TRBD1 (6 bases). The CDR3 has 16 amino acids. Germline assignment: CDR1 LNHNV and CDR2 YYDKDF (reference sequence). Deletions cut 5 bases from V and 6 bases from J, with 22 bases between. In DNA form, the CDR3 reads TGTGCCACCAGCCCTCGTTGGGGGCTTCCCTTGGATGGCTACACCTTC. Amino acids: CATSPRWGLPLDGYTF.

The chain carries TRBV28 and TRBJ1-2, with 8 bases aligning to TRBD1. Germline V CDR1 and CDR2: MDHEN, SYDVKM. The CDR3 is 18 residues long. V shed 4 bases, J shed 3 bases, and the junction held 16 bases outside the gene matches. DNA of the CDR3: TGTGCCAGCAGTTGGACAGGGAGGGAAACCGGGACATACTATGGCTACACCTTC. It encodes CASSWTGRETGTYYGYTF.

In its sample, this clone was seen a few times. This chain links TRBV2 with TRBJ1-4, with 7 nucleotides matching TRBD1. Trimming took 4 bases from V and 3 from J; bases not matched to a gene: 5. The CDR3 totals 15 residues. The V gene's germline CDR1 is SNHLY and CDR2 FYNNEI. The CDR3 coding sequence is TGTGCCAGCAGTGCCGTGGGACAGTCTAATGAAAAACTGTTTTTT. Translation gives CASSAVGQSNEKLFF. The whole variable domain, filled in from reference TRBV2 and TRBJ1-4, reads EPEVTQTPSHQVTQMGQEVILRCVPISNHLYFYWYRQILGQKVEFLVSFYNNEISEKSEIFDDQFSVERPDGSNFTLKIRSTKLEDSAMYFCASSAVGQSNEKLFFGSGTQLSVL.

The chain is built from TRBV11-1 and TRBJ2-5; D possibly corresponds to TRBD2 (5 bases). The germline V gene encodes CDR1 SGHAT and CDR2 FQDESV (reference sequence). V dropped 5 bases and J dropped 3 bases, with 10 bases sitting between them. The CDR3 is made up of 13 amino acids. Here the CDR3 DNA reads TGTGCCAGCAGCATCGGACTCGAAGAGACCCAGTACTTC. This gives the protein CASSIGLEETQYF.